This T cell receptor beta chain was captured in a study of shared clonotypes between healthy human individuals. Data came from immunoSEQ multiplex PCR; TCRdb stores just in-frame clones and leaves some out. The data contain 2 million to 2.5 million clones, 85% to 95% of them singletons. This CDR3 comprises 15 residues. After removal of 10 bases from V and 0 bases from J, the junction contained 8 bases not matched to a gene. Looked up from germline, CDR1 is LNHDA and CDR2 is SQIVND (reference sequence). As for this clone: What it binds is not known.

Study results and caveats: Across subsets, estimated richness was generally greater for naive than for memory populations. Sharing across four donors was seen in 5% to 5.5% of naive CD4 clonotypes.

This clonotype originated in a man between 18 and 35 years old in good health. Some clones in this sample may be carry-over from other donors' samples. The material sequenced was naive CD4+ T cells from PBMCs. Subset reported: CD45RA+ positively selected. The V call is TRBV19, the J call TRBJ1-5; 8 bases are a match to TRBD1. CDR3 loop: CATEDRAYSNQPQHF. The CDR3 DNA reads TGTGCCACCGAGGACAGGGCTTATAGCAATCAGCCCCAGCATTTT.